The 20 T cell receptor beta chains in this list originate from one sample, sequenced in a study of T cells in localized non-small cell lung cancer. Profiled with immunoSEQ multiplex PCR; TCRdb holds only in-frame clones, not every one. This sample yields about 72,000 clones, of which roughly four fifths are seen a single time; roughly 12% belongs to the top ten. Material: peripheral blood, obtained before any cancer treatment. All receptors derive from a female donor aged 60 or older with stage I lung adenocarcinoma.

The chain joins TRBV27 to TRBJ1-2, with D hard to call. Germline V lookup: CDR1 MNHEY, CDR2 SMNVEV (reference sequence). The CDR3 sequence is 10 residues long. Trimming pared 8 bases from V and 7 bases from J, leaving 8 bases between. The CDR3 reads CASPRPGYTF. CDR3 DNA sequence: TGTGCCAGCCCGAGGCCTGGCTACACCTTC.

This chain links TRBV12-5 with TRBJ2-1; 10 nucleotides align to TRBD1. The CDR3 totals 15 residues. CDR1 and CDR2 (germline): LGHNT, FRNRAP. V lost 6 bases to trimming and J lost 5 bases; unmatched junction nucleotides: 7. The CDR3 nucleotides read TGTGCTAGTGGCAAGGGACAGGGGACCGACAATGAGCAGTTCTTC. This codes for CASGKGQGTDNEQFF.

The gene calls are TRBV5-4 and TRBJ1-3, with 9 positions matching TRBD1. In germline, CDR1 is SGHNT, CDR2 YYREEE (reference sequence). The CDR3 is made up of 14 amino acids. Losses at the gene ends were 1 base for V and 7 bases for J; bases not matched to a gene: 3. The CDR3 nucleotides are TGTGCCAGCAGCTTGCGGGACAGGGTCAACACCATATATTTT. Encoded protein: CASSLRDRVNTIYF. Filled out from reference TRBV5-4 and TRBJ1-3, the complete variable domain reads ETGVTQSPTHLIKTRGQQVTLRCSSQSGHNTVSWYQQALGQGPQFIFQYYREEENGRGNFPPRFSGLQFPNYSSELNVNALELDDSALYLCASSLRDRVNTIYFGEGSWLTVV.

The genes are TRBV7-9 and TRBJ1-1; D is possibly TRBD1 (6 bases). Trimming removed 2 bases at V and 2 bases at J, with 12 bases between. CDR1 and CDR2 from the germline V gene are SEHNR and FQNEAQ (reference sequence). The CDR3 length is 15 residues. For the CDR3, the DNA is TGTGCCAGCAGCTTATCAAACAGGGAAAACACTGAAGCTTTCTTT. Its protein product is CASSLSNRENTEAFF.

The chain carries TRBV10-3 and TRBJ2-1; a weak D match, TRBD1 (6 bases). This CDR3 is built from 13 residues. Trimming left V 7 bases short and J 0 bases short, with 7 bases between. CDR1 and CDR2 (germline): ENHRY, SYGVKD. CDR3 protein: CAIKGDSYNEQFF. CDR3 nucleotide sequence: TGTGCCATCAAGGGGGACTCCTACAATGAGCAGTTCTTC.

The chain employs TRBV11-2 and TRBJ2-2; no clear D. Germline V gives CDR1 SGHAT, CDR2 FQNNGV. The CDR3 covers 11 residues. V was cut by 9 bases and J by 6 bases, with 8 bases left in between. CDR3 residues: CASRLAGELFF. For the CDR3, the DNA is TGTGCCAGTCGACTCGCCGGGGAGCTGTTTTTT. Drawing the rest from reference TRBV11-2 and TRBJ2-2, the complete variable domain is EAGVAQSPRYKIIEKRQSVAFWCNPISGHATLYWYQQILGQGPKLLIQFQNNGVVDDSQLPKDRFSAERLKGVDSTLKIQPAKLEDSAVYLCASRLAGELFFGEGSRLTVL.

The V and J genes are TRBV6-1 and TRBJ1-4; D might be TRBD1 (5 bases). CDR1 and CDR2 (germline): MNHNS, SASEGT. CDR3 length equals 12 residues. V lost 2 bases, J lost 8 bases, and 6 bases lay in between. CDR3 amino acids: CASSEQGEKLFF. CDR3 sequence (DNA): TGTGCCAGCAGTGAACAGGGAGAAAAACTGTTTTTT.

The chain carries TRBV5-1 and TRBJ2-7; the D gene is possibly TRBD1 (6 bases). The CDR3 totals 16 residues. V lost 0 bases, J lost 2 bases, and 15 bases lay in between. CDR1 SGHRS and CDR2 YFSETQ come from the germline V gene. This CDR3 is CASSLAARGRTYEQYF. The CDR3 bases are TGCGCCAGCAGCTTGGCCGCCAGGGGTAGGACCTACGAGCAGTACTTC.

This clone has only a few counts. This chain links TRBV6-1 with TRBJ1-1; 7 positions match TRBD1. Germline lookup yields CDR1 MNHNS and CDR2 SASEGT. V shed 8 bases, J shed 4 bases, and the junction held 4 bases outside the gene matches. CDR3 length: 12 amino acids. In DNA, the CDR3 is TGTGCCAGCCGACAGGGAGGCACTGAAGCTTTCTTT. Its protein product is CASRQGGTEAFF.

The J gene is TRBJ1-1, the V gene TRBV5-1; maybe TRBD1 (6 bases). V was cut by 7 bases and J by 4 bases, with 23 bases left in between. Germline assignment: CDR1 SGHRS and CDR2 YFSETQ. This CDR3 comprises 16 residues. The CDR3 DNA is TGCGCCAGCTCAACCAGACCCACACAGGGCCCCACTGAAGCTTTCTTT. It translates to CASSTRPTQGPTEAFF.

This sequence joins TRBV4-2 and TRBJ1-1; D unclear. CDR1 is LGHNA and CDR2 is YNFKEQ in the germline V gene. V was shortened by 1 base and J by 0 bases, with 9 bases between the two germline ends. The CDR3 contains 15 residues. The CDR3: CASSQAGSMNTEAFF. CDR3 DNA: TGTGCCAGCAGCCAAGCCGGCTCTATGAACACTGAAGCTTTCTTT.

This chain joins TRBV7-9 and TRBJ2-5; D is possibly TRBD1 or TRBD2 (5 bases each). V shed 0 bases and J shed 5 bases, with 19 bases lying between them. Germline V CDR1 and CDR2: SEHNR, FQNEAQ (reference sequence). CDR3 length: 17 amino acids. The CDR3 DNA follows: TGTGCCAGCAGCTTAGCTACGGGGCATAGAGGGACGGAGACCCAGTACTTC. Amino acid sequence: CASSLATGHRGTETQYF.

The chain employs TRBV10-3 and TRBJ2-1; 15 bases are shared with TRBD2. The CDR3 has 15 residues. Looked up from germline, CDR1 is ENHRY and CDR2 is SYGVKD. V trimming: 11 bases; J trimming: 6 bases; junction bases outside the gene matches: 8. The CDR3 reads CAVNTGLAGGNEQFF. The CDR3 coding sequence is TGTGCCGTCAATACGGGACTAGCGGGGGGCAATGAGCAGTTCTTC.

The chain has TRBV18 and TRBJ2-5; D remains ambiguous. Trimming shortened V by 2 bases and J by 1 base, and 5 bases separated the two germline ends. The V gene's germline CDR1 is KGHSH and CDR2 LQKENI. The CDR3 extends over 13 amino acids. CDR3 sequence (DNA): TGTGCCAGCTCACCAGACCCCCAAGAGACCCAGTACTTC. The encoded protein is CASSPDPQETQYF.

V usage is TRBV18 and J usage is TRBJ2-1, with D perhaps TRBD1 (6 bases). V gave up 4 bases and J gave up 2 bases, with 15 bases separating them. Germline V gives CDR1 KGHSH, CDR2 LQKENI. The CDR3 is 16 residues long. In DNA, the CDR3 is TGTGCCAGCTCACGCCAAGGTGGGGGCCCCTACAATGAGCAGTTCTTC. Translation: CASSRQGGGPYNEQFF. The full variable domain, in which reference TRBV18 and TRBJ2-1 provide the parts outside the CDR3, is NAGVMQNPRHLVRRRGQEARLRCSPMKGHSHVYWYRQLPEEGLKFMVYLQKENIIDESGMPKERFSAEFPKEGPSILRIQQVVRGDSAAYFCASSRQGGGPYNEQFFGPGTRLTVL.

CDR3 protein: CASSLTSGASGASTDTQYF. The DNA of the CDR3 is TGTGCCAGCAGCTTAACGAGTGGGGCTAGCGGGGCTAGCACAGATACGCAGTATTTT. The chain is built from TRBV7-3 and TRBJ2-3; TRBD2 aligns across 9 bases. V lost 0 bases, J lost 0 bases, and 10 bases stayed unmatched. Germline V gene lookup returns CDR1 SGHTA and CDR2 FQGTGA. This CDR3 spans 19 amino acids.

The chain joins TRBV5-1 to TRBJ2-2; D is undetermined. The V and J ends lost 1 base and 1 base respectively, with 8 bases between them. The CDR3 is 15 amino acids. Germline lookup yields CDR1 SGHRS and CDR2 YFSETQ. The CDR3 nucleotides read TGCGCCAGCAGCTTGTCCAAAGTGAACACCGGGGAGCTGTTTTTT. Protein product: CASSLSKVNTGELFF.

This sequence joins TRBV5-1 and TRBJ1-6; 9 bases agree with TRBD1. The CDR3 has 14 amino acids. Germline V lookup: CDR1 SGHRS, CDR2 YFSETQ. J gave up 9 bases and V 7 bases, and 8 bases lay outside the gene matches. The CDR3 DNA reads as TGCGCCAGCTCGACAGGGGGGCTAGGTTCACCCCTCCACTTT. Amino acid sequence: CASSTGGLGSPLHF.

The V gene is TRBV5-6, the J gene TRBJ1-2, with 7 bases that match TRBD1. Germline-derived CDR1 and CDR2 are SGHDT and YYEEEE. With V trimmed by 4 bases and J by 2 bases, 5 bases remained unmatched. The CDR3 has 14 amino acids. The CDR3 nucleotides are TGTGCCAGCAGCCCGGACAGGAGGAACTATGGCTACACCTTC. Its protein product is CASSPDRRNYGYTF. Looking up the rest from reference TRBV5-6 and TRBJ1-2 gives the full variable domain: DAGVTQSPTHLIKTRGQQVTLRCSPKSGHDTVSWYQQALGQGPQFIFQYYEEEERQRGNFPDRFSGHQFPNYSSELNVNALLLGDSALYLCASSPDRRNYGYTFGSGTRLTVV.

The chain employs TRBV7-9 and TRBJ2-7; no reliable D call. This CDR3 is 12 amino acids long. Germline assignment: CDR1 SEHNR and CDR2 FQNEAQ (reference sequence). With 5 bases removed from V and 8 bases from J, the gap between germline ends came to 13 bases. The DNA for the CDR3 is TGTGCCAGCAGCAACGCCGTCGGGCAGCAGTACTTC. Residues: CASSNAVGQQYF.